This T cell receptor (beta chain) appears in the sequencing data of a study of T-cell reconstitution after alpha-beta-depleted transplantation in children. Unique molecular identifiers were used to barcode this TCRbeta library. One entry per CDR3 protein results from TCRdb running MiXCR on the PCR reads. The table records 75,000 to 100,000 distinct CDR3 sequences, 7.5% to 9.5% of them present only once. J gave up 10 bases and V 0 bases, and 4 bases lay outside the gene matches. The CDR3 contains 15 residues. This clonotype was seen ten or more times. This receptor was identified in a human donor who donated a stem cell graft to a child with congenital amegakaryocytic thrombocytopenia. This chain joins TRBV12-3 or TRBV12-4 and TRBJ1-6, with 9 bases that match TRBD1. The material was PBMCs from the stem cell graft donor, obtained from the stem cell graft. CDR3 DNA: TGTGCCAGCAGTTTAGCGGGACAGGGAGGGTCACCCCTCCACTTT. Amino acid sequence: CASSLAGQGGSPLHF.